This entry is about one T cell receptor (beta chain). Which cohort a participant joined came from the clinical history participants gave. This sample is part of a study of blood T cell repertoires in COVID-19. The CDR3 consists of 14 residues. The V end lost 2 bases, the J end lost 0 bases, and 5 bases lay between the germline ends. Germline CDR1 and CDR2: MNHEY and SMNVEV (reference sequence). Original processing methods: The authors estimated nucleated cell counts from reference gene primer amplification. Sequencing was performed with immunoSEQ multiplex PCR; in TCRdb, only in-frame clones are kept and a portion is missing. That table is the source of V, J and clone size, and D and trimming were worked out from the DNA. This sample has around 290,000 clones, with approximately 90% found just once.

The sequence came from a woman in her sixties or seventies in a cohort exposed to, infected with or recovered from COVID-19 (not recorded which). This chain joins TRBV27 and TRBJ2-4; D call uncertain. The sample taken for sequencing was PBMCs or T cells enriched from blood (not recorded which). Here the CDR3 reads CASSLLRAKNIQYF. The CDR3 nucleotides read TGTGCCAGCAGTTTACTTCGAGCCAAAAACATTCAGTACTTC.